This T cell receptor (beta chain) derives from a study of T cells in Graves' hyperthyroidism and ophthalmopathy. Whole-study context: Before any treatment, at initial diagnosis, peripheral blood was collected.

This clonotype was observed a few times. The antigen is not known. This CDR3 has 15 amino acids. From germline, CDR1 is KGHSH and CDR2 LQKENI. V dropped 2 bases and J dropped 5 bases, with 15 bases sitting between them. What was amplified from RNA transcripts were TCR beta CDR3 regions. The HTBI primer set drove a first-round RT-PCR of the TCR CDR3. TCRdb processed the multiplex PCR reads anew with MiXCR; each CDR3 protein has one entry. The sample yields some 510,000 distinct CDR3 sequences, around 21% seen once. Whole-study findings and limits: In blood, most of the thyroid clonotypes expanded above 0.001 were also present.

The chain recombines TRBV18 with TRBJ1-2; unclear D gene. This receptor was identified in a man aged 18 to 30 with Graves' hyperthyroidism. Sequenced material: blood. Here the CDR3 DNA reads TGTGCCAGCTCACCAGAGATCGCCATCATGTATGGCTACACCTTC. Protein product: CASSPEIAIMYGYTF.